The 11 T cell receptor beta chains presented below share a single source sample, sequenced in a study of blood T cell repertoires in COVID-19. The table came from immunoSEQ multiplex PCR; TCRdb's copy has only in-frame clones and leaves some out. This sample has 150,000 to 200,000 clones, with 85% found just once. Sequenced sample: peripheral blood. The receptors come from a woman aged 55-75 years with acute or convalescent COVID-19.

The V call is TRBV5-4, the J call TRBJ2-5; possible D gene TRBD2, 6 bases. Germline V gene sequence: CDR1 SGHNT, CDR2 YYREEE (reference sequence). This CDR3 has 13 amino acids. Trimming cost V 2 bases and J 4 bases, with 9 bases left between them. As DNA, the CDR3 is TGTGCCAGCAGCTTTTATAGCGGAGAGACCCAGTACTTC. Its protein is CASSFYSGETQYF. The full variable domain, completed using reference TRBV5-4 and TRBJ2-5, is ETGVTQSPTHLIKTRGQQVTLRCSSQSGHNTVSWYQQALGQGPQFIFQYYREEENGRGNFPPRFSGLQFPNYSSELNVNALELDDSALYLCASSFYSGETQYFGPGTRLLVL.

The CDR3 DNA follows: TGTGCCTGGAACGTTGGAGGCAGCCAAGAGACCCAGTACTTC. Protein product: CAWNVGGSQETQYF. The chain has TRBV30 and TRBJ2-5; possibly TRBD2 for D (5 bases). Trimming cost V 4 bases and J 1 base, with 13 bases left between them. The CDR3 consists of 14 residues. Germline CDR1 and CDR2: GTSNPN and SVGIG (reference sequence).

V is TRBV11-2 and J is TRBJ2-1, with 8 bases aligning to TRBD1. CDR1 is SGHAT, CDR2 FQNNGV, per germline. CDR3 length: 14 residues. The trim removed 5 bases at V and 8 bases at J, leaving 8 bases unmatched. CDR3 coding DNA: TGTGCCAGCAGCACAGGACAGGGACGTGATGAGCAGTTCTTC. Protein: CASSTGQGRDEQFF.

The chain couples TRBV11-2 to TRBJ2-1, with 7 nucleotides matching TRBD1. The V gene's germline CDR1 is SGHAT and CDR2 FQNNGV. CDR3 length: 15 amino acids. The V and J ends lost 5 bases and 5 bases, in that order; junction bases with no gene match: 9. CDR3 in DNA: TGTGCCAGCAGCCGTAACAGGGGTCCTAACAATGAGCAGTTCTTC. Protein sequence: CASSRNRGPNNEQFF.

This chain uses TRBV14 with TRBJ1-3; 8 bases map to TRBD1. The V gene end was trimmed by 4 bases and the J gene end by 0 bases; junction bases not matched to a gene: 5. Germline V gene data show CDR1 as SGHDN and CDR2 as FVKESK. This CDR3 is built from 16 residues. CDR3: CASSPRTGYSGNTIYF. Here the CDR3 DNA reads TGTGCCAGCAGCCCCCGGACAGGGTACTCTGGAAACACCATATATTTT.

The V gene is TRBV4-2, the J gene TRBJ2-1, with 10 positions matching TRBD2. The J segment lost 7 bases and the V segment lost 1 base, leaving 4 bases of the junction unmatched. Germline assignment: CDR1 LGHNA and CDR2 YNFKEQ. The CDR3 consists of 15 residues. This CDR3 is CASSQAAGGPNEQFF. The CDR3 bases are TGTGCCAGCAGCCAAGCAGCGGGAGGGCCAAATGAGCAGTTCTTC.

This clone has only one observation. The rearrangement links TRBV11-3 to TRBJ2-5, with 8 bases fitting TRBD2. Germline CDR1 reads SGHNT; CDR2 reads YENEEA. J gave up 7 bases and V 4 bases, and 8 bases lay outside the gene matches. This CDR3 spans 14 amino acids. The CDR3 loop reads CASSSFGAGGTQYF. The CDR3 DNA sequence: TGTGCCAGCAGCTCCTTTGGGGCGGGGGGGACCCAGTACTTC.

The chain has TRBV11-3 and TRBJ2-5; 7 bases fit TRBD2. Germline V gives CDR1 SGHNT, CDR2 YENEEA. After removal of 6 bases from V and 2 bases from J, the junction contained 9 bases not matched to a gene. This CDR3 has 15 residues. CDR3 loop: CASSRAWGGQETQYF. The CDR3 bases are TGTGCCAGCAGTCGAGCCTGGGGGGGGCAAGAGACCCAGTACTTC.

The V and J genes are TRBV12-3 or TRBV12-4 and TRBJ1-2; D is unresolved. The CDR3 is 13 residues long. Trimming left V 6 bases short and J 4 bases short, with 12 bases between. The CDR3 reads CASSSRSFYGYTF. The CDR3 DNA follows: TGTGCCAGCAGCTCGCGCTCTTTCTATGGCTACACCTTC.

This chain joins TRBV6-1 and TRBJ2-4; D may be TRBD2 (5 bases). Germline lookup yields CDR1 MNHNS and CDR2 SASEGT. V gave up 1 base and J gave up 3 bases, with 7 bases separating them. This CDR3 spans 14 amino acids. CDR3 nucleotide sequence: TGTGCCAGCAGTGAAGTACTAGGCAAAAACATTCAGTACTTC. Amino acid sequence: CASSEVLGKNIQYF.

J is TRBJ2-3 and V is TRBV10-3, with 7 bases aligning to TRBD1. The V gene end was trimmed by 6 bases and the J gene end by 6 bases; junction bases not matched to a gene: 0. The CDR3 runs 11 residues. CDR1 is ENHRY and CDR2 is SYGVKD in the germline V gene. Here the CDR3 DNA reads TGTGCCATCAGACAGGGGGATACGCAGTATTTT. Amino acid sequence: CAIRQGDTQYF.